The 2 T cell receptor beta chains presented below share a single source sample, sequenced in a study of CD8+ T cells in alopecia areata. Specified treatment: oral pan-JAK inhibitor, 5-10 mg twice daily. RNA extraction was followed by reverse transcription into cDNA, which acted as the sequencing template. This table comes from immunoSEQ multiplex PCR, and its TCRdb copy is limited to in-frame clones, with some not included. This sample has around 150,000 clones; roughly four fifths occur once, and the top ten carry approximately 25%. The sample consisted of CD8+ T cells sorted from blood, taken at week 4, from a patient treated with tofacitinib. These receptor sequences come from a human donor with alopecia areata.

The V call is TRBV7-9, the J call TRBJ2-7; 8 bases are shared with TRBD1. The junction had 5 bases not matched to a gene; V was cut back by 4 bases and J by 6 bases. Looked up from germline, CDR1 is SEHNR and CDR2 is FQNEAQ (reference sequence). The CDR3 is made up of 13 amino acids. The CDR3 nucleotides read TGTGCCAGCAGCTGGGGACAGGCCGGCGAGCAGTACTTC. The encoded protein is CASSWGQAGEQYF.

This chain joins TRBV5-1 and TRBJ1-5; D remains ambiguous. V dropped 0 bases and J dropped 5 bases, with 9 bases sitting between them. CDR1 SGHRS and CDR2 YFSETQ come from the germline V gene. The CDR3 totals 14 residues. The DNA for the CDR3 is TGCGCCAGCAGCTTGGCGGGTGGATATCAGCCCCAGCATTTT. It encodes CASSLAGGYQPQHF.